This entry is about one T cell receptor beta chain. Methods used by the authors: The assay estimated nucleated cells by amplifying reference gene primers. Libraries were prepared by immunoSEQ multiplex PCR; TCRdb keeps only in-frame clonotypes and omits some of them. D and trimming come from the DNA, and the V and J calls and clone size come from that table. The data contain over 70,000 clones, approximately 86% of them singletons. This sample is part of a study of blood T cell repertoires in COVID-19. Study background: The origin of the acute and convalescent COVID-19 samples was the United States, Italy and Spain. PBMCs, B-cell-depleted T cells, or T cells provided the cDNA or gDNA that made up the material.

The germline CDR1 and CDR2 sequences are MDHEN and SYDVKM. The V gene end was trimmed by 5 bases and the J gene end by 0 bases; junction bases not matched to a gene: 2. The CDR3 is 14 amino acids. The clonotype comes from a human donor in a cohort sampled during active COVID-19. Sample: peripheral blood. The chain joins TRBV28 to TRBJ1-2, with TRBD1 matching over 8 bases. The CDR3 DNA is TGTGCCAGCAGTGTACAGGGGGCTAACTATGGCTACACCTTC. This translates into CASSVQGANYGYTF.